The entry below gives a single TCR beta chain sequence along with its context. Generated by immunoSEQ multiplex PCR, the TCRdb table keeps only in-frame clones and is missing some. The sample has roughly 98,000 clones; approximately 90% are singletons. The sample belongs to a study of T cell responses to AZD1222 COVID-19 vaccine. Trimming cost V 6 bases and J 3 bases, with 18 bases left between them. CDR3 length: 16 residues. CDR1 is LNHDA, CDR2 SQIVND, per germline (reference sequence). The sample here was peripheral blood, taken on day 0 of AZD1222 vaccination. J is TRBJ1-5 and V is TRBV19, with D tentatively TRBD1 (5 bases). This TCR derives from an adult in good health. CDR3 sequence: CASRGADRGVNQPQHF. CDR3 DNA sequence: TGTGCCAGTAGGGGCGCCGATAGAGGGGTCAATCAGCCCCAGCATTTT.